The entry below describes one T cell receptor (beta chain). Its antigen is unknown. The PCR used 60 Vbeta and 13 Jbeta primers. This table comes from immunoSEQ multiplex PCR, and its TCRdb copy is limited to in-frame clones, with some not included. The data contain approximately 55,000 clones, about 81% of them seen just once; the ten biggest clones take up roughly 2.4%. The data belong to a study of cytomegalovirus exposure and HLA in healthy donors. Overall study results and limits: It was assumed in the presence/absence analyses that sequencing depth was roughly uniform across donors. Fewer N-insertions than the roughly 670-donor mean were reportedly shown by an Asian-associated ancestry cluster in a later analysis. One variant, a missense change in DCLRE1C, was linked in a later analysis to TCR beta V- and J-gene trimming.

From germline, CDR1 is MNHEY and CDR2 SMNVEV (reference sequence). With 4 bases removed from V and 4 bases from J, the gap between germline ends came to 13 bases. The CDR3 covers 15 residues. The sequenced sample was PBMCs. This chain joins TRBV27 and TRBJ2-2; D unclear. The TCR was taken from a boy aged 5-17 years in good health and CMV-seropositive. The CDR3 DNA follows: TGTGCCAGCAGTTCGCGGAGTTTGGGCACCGGGGAGCTGTTTTTT. Translated, it gives CASSSRSLGTGELFF.